The entry below describes one T cell receptor beta chain. V was cut by 5 bases and J by 2 bases, with 7 bases left in between. The CDR3 length is 13 residues. Germline CDR1 reads LNHNV; CDR2 reads YYDKDF (reference sequence). This sample was taken from a study of blood T cell repertoires in COVID-19. Study background: Spain, Italy and the United States supplied samples that represented acute and convalescent COVID-19.

Ages ranged from roughly 18 to 100 years, with residence in 24 US areas. Categorization into cohorts depended on clinical history that participants reported. Individuals in the exposed group had encountered a COVID-19 case within 2 weeks preceding study entry. TCRdb's table, derived via immunoSEQ multiplex PCR, lists solely in-frame clones and lacks some. The sample lists 250,000 or so clones, approximately 90% occurring once. The TCR sequence derives from a man aged 40-49 years who had been exposed to COVID-19. The sample consisted of PBMCs or T cells enriched from blood (not recorded which). The chain uses TRBV15 and TRBJ2-1; D is unresolved. In DNA form, the CDR3 reads TGTGCCACCAGCCCCTACCCCTACAATGAGCAGTTCTTC. This sequence encodes CATSPYPYNEQFF.